This TCR beta chain came from a study of blood T cells in healthy people across ages. Deletions cut 8 bases from V and 2 bases from J, with 5 bases between. The CDR3 has 11 residues. Through a sample-barcoded 5' primer and a J-beta primer mix, a second PCR was run for about 6 to 11 cycles. Each CDR3 protein gets one entry after TCRdb re-called the 5' RACE reads with MiXCR. This repertoire shows roughly 1 million distinct CDR3 sequences, under 30% found once; its top ten account for approximately 0.7%. Study results and limitations: Naive T cell percentage and TCR beta diversity correlated strongly. Roughly linearly, TCR beta diversity per million T cells fell as age increased.

This clonotype was seen only a few times. Its cognate antigen is unknown. The sample was also linked to a second study, of T cells of mothers and their children. As that report states: Material was donated by three healthy Caucasian mothers and their six children. When the second PCR was run, its M1S primer added sample barcodes and 2-4 random nucleotides.

Input material: blood. The receptor was derived from a girl aged 2-10 years in good health. This chain links TRBV12-3 or TRBV12-4 with TRBJ2-3; D unclear. CDR3 nucleotides: TGTGCCAGCGGGTTCACAGATACGCAGTATTTT. As protein: CASGFTDTQYF.